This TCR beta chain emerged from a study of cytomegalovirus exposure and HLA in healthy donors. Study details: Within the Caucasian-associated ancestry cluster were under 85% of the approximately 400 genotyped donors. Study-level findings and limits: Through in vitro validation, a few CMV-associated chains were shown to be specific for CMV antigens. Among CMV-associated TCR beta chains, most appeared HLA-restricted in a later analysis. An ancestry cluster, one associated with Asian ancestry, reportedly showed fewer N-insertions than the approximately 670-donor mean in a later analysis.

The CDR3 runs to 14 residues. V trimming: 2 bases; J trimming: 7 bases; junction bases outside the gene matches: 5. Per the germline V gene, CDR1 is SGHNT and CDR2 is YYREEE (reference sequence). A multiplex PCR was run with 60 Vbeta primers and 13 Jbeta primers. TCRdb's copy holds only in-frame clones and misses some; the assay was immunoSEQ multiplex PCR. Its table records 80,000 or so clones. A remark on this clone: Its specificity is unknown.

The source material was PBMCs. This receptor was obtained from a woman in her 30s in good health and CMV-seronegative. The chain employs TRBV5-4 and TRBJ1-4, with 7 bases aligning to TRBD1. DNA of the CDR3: TGTGCCAGCAGCTTAGCAGGGGGAGGTGAAAAACTGTTTTTT. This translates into CASSLAGGGEKLFF.